Each of the 4 T cell receptor beta chains below was sequenced from the same sample in a study of tumor and adjacent non-tumor tissue in lung cancer. Three rounds of nested PCR, following a modified ARM-PCR protocol, produced the TCRbeta library. TCRdb used MiXCR to reprocess the multiplex PCR reads, holding one entry per CDR3 protein. The table records around 80,000 distinct CDR3 sequences, over 65% of them present only once. RNA was extracted from bulk tissue without any cell sorting. Distant lung tissue was collected more than 3 cm away from the tumor edge. Sequencing was done on a sample of distant non-tumor lung tissue. The receptor source for this set is a man between 65 and 85 years old with non-small cell lung cancer.

Remarks on this clonotype: The junction departs from the called germline gene at one end, perhaps through a read error. The chain couples TRBV11-2 to TRBJ2-2; perhaps TRBD1 as D (5 bases). Germline assignment: CDR1 SGHAT and CDR2 FQNNGV. The CDR3 has 16 amino acids. CDR3 sequence reads: CTSSLVDTWVAGELFF. CDR3 nucleotide sequence: TGTACCAGCAGCTTAGTGGACACGTGGGTTGCCGGGGAGCTGTTTTTT. The variable domain in full, completed from reference TRBV11-2 and TRBJ2-2, reads EAGVAQSPRYKIIEKRQSVAFWCNPISGHATLYWYQQILGQGPKLLIQFQNNGVVDDSQLPKDRFSAERLKGVDSTLKIQPAKLEDSAVYLCTSSLVDTWVAGELFFGEGSRLTVL.

The J gene is TRBJ1-1, the V gene TRBV19, with 7 bases matching TRBD1. V was clipped by 4 bases and J by 6 bases; unmatched bases: 8. The CDR3 spans 14 residues. The V gene's germline CDR1 is LNHDA and CDR2 SQIVND (reference sequence). The CDR3 spells CASSNGGGLPEAFF. CDR3 nucleotides: TGTGCCAGTAGTAACGGAGGGGGCCTTCCTGAAGCTTTCTTT. Full variable domain (rest looked up from reference TRBV19 and TRBJ1-1): DGGITQSPKYLFRKEGQNVTLSCEQNLNHDAMYWYRQDPGQGLRLIYYSQIVNDFQKGDIAEGYSVSREKKESFPLTVTSAQKNPTAFYLCASSNGGGLPEAFFGQGTRLTVV.

Only one count was recorded for this clonotype. This chain uses TRBV12-3 or TRBV12-4 with TRBJ1-2; no reliable D call. This CDR3 is built from 14 residues. CDR3: CVISPGGEIYGYTF. DNA of the CDR3: TGTGTCATATCACCCGGCGGCGAAATCTATGGCTACACCTTC.

This clonotype has only a few counts. A read error may be the cause here, since a much bigger clone is one base away. The J gene is TRBJ2-4, the V gene TRBV6-2 or TRBV6-3; 8 bases fit TRBD1. Germline V gene sequence: CDR1 MNHEY, CDR2 SVGEGT. The CDR3 extends over 15 amino acids. V was pared by 2 bases and J by 8 bases, with 8 bases of the junction left unmatched. CDR3 coding DNA: TGTGCCAGCAGTTACCGGACAGGGAGCGTTGACATTCAGTACTTC. As protein: CASSYRTGSVDIQYF.